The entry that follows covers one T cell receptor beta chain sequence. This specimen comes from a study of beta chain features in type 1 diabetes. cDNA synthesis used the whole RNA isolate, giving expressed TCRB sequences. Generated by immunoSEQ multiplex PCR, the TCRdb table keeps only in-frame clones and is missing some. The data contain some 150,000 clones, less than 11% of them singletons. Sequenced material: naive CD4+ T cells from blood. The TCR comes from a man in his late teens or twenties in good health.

The CDR3 sequence: CASSQEVSSGGHIISYNEQFF. The CDR3, as DNA: TGCGCCAGCAGCCAAGAAGTGTCTAGCGGGGGCCACATCATCTCCTACAATGAGCAGTTCTTC. V usage is TRBV4-3 and J usage is TRBJ2-1; 10 bases agree with TRBD2. V trimming: 0 bases; J trimming: 0 bases; junction bases outside the gene matches: 14. CDR1 and CDR2 (germline): LGHNA, YSLEER. This CDR3 is 21 amino acids long.